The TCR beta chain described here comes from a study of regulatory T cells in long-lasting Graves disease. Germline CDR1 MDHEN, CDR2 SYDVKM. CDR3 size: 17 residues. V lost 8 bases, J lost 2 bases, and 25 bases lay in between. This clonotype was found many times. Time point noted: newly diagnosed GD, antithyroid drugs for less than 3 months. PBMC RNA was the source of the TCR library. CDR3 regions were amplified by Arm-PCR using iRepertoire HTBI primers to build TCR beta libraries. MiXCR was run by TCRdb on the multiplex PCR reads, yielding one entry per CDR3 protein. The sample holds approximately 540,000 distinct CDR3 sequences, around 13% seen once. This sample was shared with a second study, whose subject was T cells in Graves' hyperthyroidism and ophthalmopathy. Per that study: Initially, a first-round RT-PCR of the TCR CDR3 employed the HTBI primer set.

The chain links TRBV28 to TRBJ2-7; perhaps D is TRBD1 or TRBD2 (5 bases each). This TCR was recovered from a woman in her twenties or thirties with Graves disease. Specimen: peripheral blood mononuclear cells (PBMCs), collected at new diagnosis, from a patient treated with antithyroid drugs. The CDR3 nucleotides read TGTGCCAGCCCACCCCGGGGCTTCCGCGCCGAACCCTACGAGCAGTACTTC. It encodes CASPPRGFRAEPYEQYF.